The rows below give T cell receptor beta chains drawn from one sample of a study of CD8 T cells in ankylosing spondylitis. TCRdb reprocessed the 5' RACE reads via MiXCR and lists one record per CDR3 protein. The table shows more than 500,000 distinct CDR3 sequences, with roughly 5% occurring only once. What was sequenced was blood, either unsorted or a sorted T cell fraction (not recorded which). These receptors came from a male donor with ankylosing spondylitis. Each CDR3 is given with its conserved first and last residue. A D gene is named only where the DNA matches it firmly. Clone size, where shown, is once, few, many, or a class for clones that have expanded.

D | size | length | J | V | CDR3 | DNA
TRBD1 | many | 14 | TRBJ2-5 | TRBV12-3/TRBV12-4 | CASSPGQAQETQYF | TGTGCCAGCAGTCCAGGACAGGCCCAAGAGACCCAGTACTTC
- | many | 13 | TRBJ1-5 | TRBV20-1 | CSARAGRVQPQHF | TGCAGTGCTAGAGCGGGCAGGGTTCAGCCCCAGCATTTT
- | many | 13 | TRBJ1-2 | TRBV27 | CASSSITGTGYTF | TGTGCCAGCAGCTCGATAACAGGGACTGGCTACACCTTC
TRBD1 | few | 11 | TRBJ2-7 | TRBV7-9 | CASSPVRDRGF | TGTGCCAGCAGTCCAGTCCGGGACAGGGGGTTC
- | many | 15 | TRBJ2-1 | TRBV3-1 | CASSQAFLGPLEQFF | TGTGCCAGCAGCCAAGCCTTCCTGGGACCCCTTGAGCAGTTCTTC
TRBD1 | many | 15 | TRBJ2-2 | TRBV7-9 | CASPRQGEGPGELFF | TGTGCCAGCCCCCGACAGGGGGAAGGTCCCGGGGAGCTGTTTTTT
- | many | 15 | TRBJ1-2 | TRBV9 | CASSVWGTDNYGYTF | TGTGCCAGCAGCGTGTGGGGAACCGATAACTATGGCTACACCTTC
- | few | 14 | TRBJ2-5 | TRBV6-1 | CASSGGRMWETQYF | TGTGCCAGCAGTGGCGGCAGGATGTGGGAGACCCAGTACTTC
- | many | 17 | TRBJ2-2 | TRBV4-3 | CASSPRYIGLRTGELFF | TGCGCCAGCAGCCCAAGATATATCGGGCTAAGAACCGGGGAGCTGTTTTTT
TRBD1 | many | 13 | TRBJ1-1 | TRBV5-1 | CASGTETLTEAFF | TGCGCCAGCGGGACAGAGACACTCACTGAAGCTTTCTTT
- | many | 10 | TRBJ2-7 | TRBV7-9 | CASGTYEQYF | TGTGCCAGCGGTACCTACGAGCAGTACTTC
- | many | 13 | TRBJ2-3 | TRBV29-1 | CSVDLGGTDTQYF | TGCAGCGTTGATCTAGGGGGCACAGATACGCAGTATTTT
- | many | 13 | TRBJ2-3 | TRBV28 | CASSLTNTDTQYF | TGTGCCAGCAGTTTGACAAATACAGATACGCAGTATTTT
- | many | 18 | TRBJ1-4 | TRBV28 | CASSFLLSLVPANEKLFF | TGTGCCAGCAGTTTCCTCCTATCACTAGTACCCGCTAATGAAAAACTGTTTTTT
- | many | 13 | TRBJ2-7 | TRBV3-1 | CASGTRSWNEQYF | TGTGCCTCCGGGACGCGGAGCTGGAACGAGCAGTACTTC
- | many | 15 | TRBJ2-5 | TRBV28 | CASSPAGGSRETQYF | TGTGCCAGCAGCCCAGCTGGGGGGTCACGGGAGACCCAGTACTTC
- | many | 18 | TRBJ1-5 | TRBV11-1 | CASSFSPGLRQVDQPQHF | TGTGCCAGCAGCTTCTCACCGGGTCTCCGACAGGTAGATCAGCCCCAGCATTTT
- | many | 15 | TRBJ1-1 | TRBV27 | CASSSPLRKITEAFF | TGTGCCAGCAGTTCCCCCCTCCGCAAGATTACTGAAGCTTTCTTT
TRBD1 | many | 15 | TRBJ1-2 | TRBV5-1 | CASSIRDRLNYGYTF | TGCGCCAGCAGCATCCGGGACAGACTTAACTATGGCTACACCTTC
TRBD1 | - | 16 | TRBJ2-3 | TRBV20-1 | CSAEPRGRFGTDTQYF | TGCAGTGCAGAGCCGAGGGGGCGTTTCGGCACAGATACGCAGTATTTT
TRBD1 | many | 15 | TRBJ1-1 | TRBV5-1 | CASSPWTGKNTEAFF | TGCGCCAGCAGCCCGTGGACAGGGAAGAACACTGAAGCTTTCTTT